The 8 T cell receptor beta chains presented below share a single source sample, sequenced in a study of chemoradiotherapy in HPV16-positive cancers. Here immunoSEQ multiplex PCR was the method, and the copy in TCRdb shows in-frame clones only, minus some. The table records 5,700 or so clones, roughly 84% of them present only once. Sequencing was performed on tumor tissue, taken from a patient who underwent chemoradiotherapy. The receptors were sampled from a human donor with HPV-associated anogenital cancer.

The count of this clone is one. The chain has TRBV7-2 and TRBJ1-2; a weak D match, TRBD1 (5 bases). V lost 5 bases and J 4 bases, leaving 14 bases between the germline ends. CDR3 length: 14 residues. Germline CDR1 is SGHTA and CDR2 is FQGNSA. CDR3 in DNA: TGTGCCAGCAGCCCAGACGCGGGGACCTATGGCTACACCTTC. Amino acid sequence: CASSPDAGTYGYTF.

The CDR3 sequence is CATSRDGTGTWGEKLFF. The CDR3 DNA reads TGTGCCACCAGCAGAGATGGGACAGGGACATGGGGAGAAAAACTGTTTTTT. The rearrangement joins TRBV15 to TRBJ1-4, with TRBD1 matching over 9 bases. After removal of 0 bases from V and 8 bases from J, the junction contained 10 bases not matched to a gene. Germline loops: CDR1 LNHNV, CDR2 YYDKDF (reference sequence). This CDR3 has 17 amino acids.

The chain uses TRBV7-6 and TRBJ2-7; weak D call: TRBD1 (6 bases). CDR3 length equals 14 residues. The germline V and J ends were trimmed by 5 bases and 2 bases, with 13 bases remaining between them. Germline CDR1 is SGHVS and CDR2 is FNYEAQ. In DNA, the CDR3 is TGTGCCAGCAGCCCCCAGACAGGCCCCTACGAGCAGTACTTC. This translates into CASSPQTGPYEQYF.

CDR3 amino acids: CASGPGNQPQHF. The CDR3 region has the DNA TGTGCCAGCGGGCCCGGCAATCAGCCCCAGCATTTT. The chain links TRBV6-6 to TRBJ1-5; D remains unclear. Germline CDR1 is MNHNY and CDR2 is SVGAGI (reference sequence). Trimming cost V 8 bases and J 2 bases, with 7 bases left between them. This CDR3 region has 12 residues.

V is TRBV4-3 and J is TRBJ1-4; 8 bases line up with TRBD1. Germline V gene sequence: CDR1 LGHNA, CDR2 YSLEER. The trim removed 5 bases at V and 5 bases at J, leaving 10 bases unmatched. The CDR3 extends over 16 amino acids. The DNA for the CDR3 is TGCGCCAGCAGCTCACCCCAGGGGGCGCAGAATGAAAAACTGTTTTTT. It translates to CASSSPQGAQNEKLFF.

The gene calls are TRBV7-2 and TRBJ2-7, with 7 bases identical to TRBD1. CDR1 is SGHTA and CDR2 is FQGNSA in the germline V gene. With V trimmed by 5 bases and J by 3 bases, 7 bases remained unmatched. The CDR3 contains 14 residues. The CDR3 spells CASSPDRVSYEQYF. In DNA form, the CDR3 reads TGTGCCAGCAGCCCCGACAGGGTGAGCTACGAGCAGTACTTC.

The chain couples TRBV5-5 to TRBJ2-7; 16 bases agree with TRBD2. The CDR3 totals 18 residues. Germline trimming cut 4 bases from V and 3 bases from J; bases unmatched to any gene: 10. The germline gives CDR1 SGHKS, CDR2 YYEKEE (reference sequence). The CDR3 here is CASSQEEGLAGGNYEQYF. The CDR3 DNA follows: TGTGCCAGCAGCCAAGAAGAGGGACTAGCGGGGGGGAACTACGAGCAGTACTTC. Full variable domain (outside the CDR3, taken from reference TRBV5-5 and TRBJ2-7): DAGVTQSPTHLIKTRGQQVTLRCSPISGHKSVSWYQQVLGQGPQFIFQYYEKEERGRGNFPDRFSARQFPNYSSELNVNALLLGDSALYLCASSQEEGLAGGNYEQYFGPGTRLTVT.

The V call is TRBV4-1, the J call TRBJ2-1; tentatively, D is TRBD2 (7 bases). The CDR3 spans 18 residues. Trimming stripped 0 bases from V and 0 bases from J, with 15 bases between. Germline V gene sequence: CDR1 MGHRA, CDR2 YSYEKL. This chain's CDR3 is CASSQEVGGLNSYNEQFF. The CDR3 DNA follows: TGCGCCAGCAGCCAAGAAGTGGGGGGGCTGAACTCCTACAATGAGCAGTTCTTC.